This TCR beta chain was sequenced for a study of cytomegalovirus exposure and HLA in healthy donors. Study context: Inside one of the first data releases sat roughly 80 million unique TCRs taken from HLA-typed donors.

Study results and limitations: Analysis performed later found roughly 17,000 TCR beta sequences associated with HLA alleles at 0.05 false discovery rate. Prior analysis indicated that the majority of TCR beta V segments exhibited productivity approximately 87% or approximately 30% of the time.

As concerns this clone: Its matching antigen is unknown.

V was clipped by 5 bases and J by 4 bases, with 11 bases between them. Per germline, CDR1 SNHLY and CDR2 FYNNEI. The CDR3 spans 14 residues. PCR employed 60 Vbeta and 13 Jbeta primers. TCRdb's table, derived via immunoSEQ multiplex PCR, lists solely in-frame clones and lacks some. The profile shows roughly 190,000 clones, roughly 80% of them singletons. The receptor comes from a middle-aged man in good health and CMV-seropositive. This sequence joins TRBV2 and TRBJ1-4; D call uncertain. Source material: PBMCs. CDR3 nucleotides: TGTGCCAGCAGTAGAGGGATGGGTAATGAAAAACTGTTTTTT. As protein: CASSRGMGNEKLFF.